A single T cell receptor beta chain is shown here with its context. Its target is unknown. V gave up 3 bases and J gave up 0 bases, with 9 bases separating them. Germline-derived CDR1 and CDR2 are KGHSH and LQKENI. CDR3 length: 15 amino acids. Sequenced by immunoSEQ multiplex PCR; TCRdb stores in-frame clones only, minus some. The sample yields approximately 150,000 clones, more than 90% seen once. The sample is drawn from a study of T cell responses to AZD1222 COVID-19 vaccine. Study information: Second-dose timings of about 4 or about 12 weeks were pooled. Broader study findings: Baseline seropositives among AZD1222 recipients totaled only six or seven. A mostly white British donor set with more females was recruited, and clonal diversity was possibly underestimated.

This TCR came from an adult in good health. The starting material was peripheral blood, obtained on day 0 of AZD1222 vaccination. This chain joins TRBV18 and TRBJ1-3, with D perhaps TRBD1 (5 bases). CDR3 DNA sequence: TGTGCCAGCTCACCGGGGGGAGGCTCTGGAAACACCATATATTTT. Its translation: CASSPGGGSGNTIYF.